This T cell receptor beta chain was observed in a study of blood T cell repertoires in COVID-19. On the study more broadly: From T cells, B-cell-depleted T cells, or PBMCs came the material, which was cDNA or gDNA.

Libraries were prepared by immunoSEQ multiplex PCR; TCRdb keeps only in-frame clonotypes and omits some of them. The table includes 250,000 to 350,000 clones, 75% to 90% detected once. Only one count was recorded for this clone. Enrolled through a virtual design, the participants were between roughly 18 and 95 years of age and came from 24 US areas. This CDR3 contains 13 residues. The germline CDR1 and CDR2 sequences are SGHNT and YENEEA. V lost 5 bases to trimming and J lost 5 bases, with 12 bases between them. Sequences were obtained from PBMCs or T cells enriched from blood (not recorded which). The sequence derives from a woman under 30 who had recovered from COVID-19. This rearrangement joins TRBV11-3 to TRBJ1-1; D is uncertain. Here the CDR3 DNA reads TGTGCCAGCAGCCCCGAGGGAGGTACTGAAGCTTTCTTT. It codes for CASSPEGGTEAFF.